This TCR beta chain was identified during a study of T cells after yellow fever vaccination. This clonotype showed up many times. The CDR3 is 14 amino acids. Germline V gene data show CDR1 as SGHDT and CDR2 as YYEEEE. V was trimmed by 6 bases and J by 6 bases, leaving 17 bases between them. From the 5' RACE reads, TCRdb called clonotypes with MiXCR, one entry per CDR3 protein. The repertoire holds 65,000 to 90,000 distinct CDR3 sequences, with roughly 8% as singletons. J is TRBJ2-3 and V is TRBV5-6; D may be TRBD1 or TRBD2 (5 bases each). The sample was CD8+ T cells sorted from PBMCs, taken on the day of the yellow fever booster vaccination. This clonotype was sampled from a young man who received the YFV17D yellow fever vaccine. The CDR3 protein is CASNKWGSMDTQYF. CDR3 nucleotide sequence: TGTGCCAGCAACAAATGGGGGTCTATGGATACGCAGTATTTT. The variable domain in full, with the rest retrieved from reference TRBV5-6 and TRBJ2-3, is DAGVTQSPTHLIKTRGQQVTLRCSPKSGHDTVSWYQQALGQGPQFIFQYYEEEERQRGNFPDRFSGHQFPNYSSELNVNALLLGDSALYLCASNKWGSMDTQYFGPGTRLTVL.